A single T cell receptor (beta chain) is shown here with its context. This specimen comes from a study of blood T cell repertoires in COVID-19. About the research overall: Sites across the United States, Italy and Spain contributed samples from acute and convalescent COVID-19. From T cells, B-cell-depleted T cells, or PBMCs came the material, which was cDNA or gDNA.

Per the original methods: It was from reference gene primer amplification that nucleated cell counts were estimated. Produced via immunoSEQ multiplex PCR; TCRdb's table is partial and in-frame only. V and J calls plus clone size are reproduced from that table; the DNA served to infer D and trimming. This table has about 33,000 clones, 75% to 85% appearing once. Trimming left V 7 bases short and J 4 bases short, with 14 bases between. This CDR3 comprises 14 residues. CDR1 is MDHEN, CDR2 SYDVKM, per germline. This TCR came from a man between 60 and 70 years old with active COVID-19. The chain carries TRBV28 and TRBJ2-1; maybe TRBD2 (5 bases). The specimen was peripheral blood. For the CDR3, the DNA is TGTGCCAGCAAGCTTCAGCGGCAATACAATGAGCAGTTCTTC. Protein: CASKLQRQYNEQFF.